This TCR beta chain was obtained from a study of tissue T cells after allogeneic stem cell transplantation. Clones were read by immunoSEQ multiplex PCR, and TCRdb kept only the in-frame ones, dropping some. This sample has 8,000 to 10,000 clones; 65% to 70% occur once, and the top ten carry 20% to 30%. Trimming left V 5 bases short and J 9 bases short, with 14 bases between. CDR3 length: 13 residues. This clone was counted once. The rearrangement uses TRBV12-3 or TRBV12-4 and TRBJ2-1; a possible D gene is TRBD2 (6 bases). This receptor was taken from a male donor at least 60 years old with lung cancer. Sequencing used tissue from the stomach, obtained at autopsy. The CDR3 DNA follows: TGTGCCAGCAGTCTCCGGGACTTTGGTGAGCAGTTCTTC. Protein sequence: CASSLRDFGEQFF.